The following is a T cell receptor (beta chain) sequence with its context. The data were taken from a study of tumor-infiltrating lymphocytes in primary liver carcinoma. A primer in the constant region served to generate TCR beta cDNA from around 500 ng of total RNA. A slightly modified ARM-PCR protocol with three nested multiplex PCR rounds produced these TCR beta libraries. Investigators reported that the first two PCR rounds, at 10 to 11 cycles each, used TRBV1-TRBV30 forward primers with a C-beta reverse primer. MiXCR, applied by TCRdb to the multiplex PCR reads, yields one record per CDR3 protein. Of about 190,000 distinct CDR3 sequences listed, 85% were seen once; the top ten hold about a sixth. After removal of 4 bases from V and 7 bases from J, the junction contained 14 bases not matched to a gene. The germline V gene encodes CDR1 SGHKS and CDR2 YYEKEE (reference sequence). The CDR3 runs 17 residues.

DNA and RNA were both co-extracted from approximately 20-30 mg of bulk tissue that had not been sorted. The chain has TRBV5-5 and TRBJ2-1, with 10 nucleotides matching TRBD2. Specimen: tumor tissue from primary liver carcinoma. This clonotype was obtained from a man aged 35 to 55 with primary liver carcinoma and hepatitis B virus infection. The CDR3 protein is CASSQALDLAGENEQFF. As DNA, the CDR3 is TGTGCCAGCAGCCAGGCTCTAGACCTAGCGGGAGAAAATGAGCAGTTCTTC.